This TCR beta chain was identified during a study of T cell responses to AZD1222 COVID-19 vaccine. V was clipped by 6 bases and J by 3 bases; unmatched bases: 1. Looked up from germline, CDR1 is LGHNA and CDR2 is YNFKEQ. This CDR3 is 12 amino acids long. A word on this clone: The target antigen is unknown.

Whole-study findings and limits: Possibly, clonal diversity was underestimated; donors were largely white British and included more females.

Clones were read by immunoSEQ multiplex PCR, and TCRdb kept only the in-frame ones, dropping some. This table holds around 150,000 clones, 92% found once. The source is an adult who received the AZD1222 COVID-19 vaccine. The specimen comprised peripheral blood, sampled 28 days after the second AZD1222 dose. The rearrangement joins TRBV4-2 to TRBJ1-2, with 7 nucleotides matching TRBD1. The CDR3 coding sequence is TGTGCCAGCAGTACAGGGGACTATGGCTACACCTTC. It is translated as CASSTGDYGYTF.